A selection of T cell receptor beta chains follows, all from one sample in a study of CD8 T cells in Susac syndrome. TCRdb re-called the immunoSEQ multiplex PCR reads through MiXCR, storing one row per CDR3 protein. The table lists approximately 200,000 distinct CDR3 sequences, roughly 94% of them singletons. Sequenced material: CD4+ T cells from PBMCs. These receptors came from a human donor with multiple sclerosis. The CDR3 runs from the conserved cysteine through the conserved F or W. A D gene is named only where the DNA matches it firmly. Rows may omit the clone size; those that give it use once, few, many or a size class.

v_gene: TRBV2
d_gene: NA
j_gene: TRBJ1-2
abundance: NA
CDR3aa: CASSVEEYGYTF
CDR3nt: TGTGCCAGCAGTGTCGAGGAGTATGGCTACACCTTC

v_gene: TRBV3-1
d_gene: NA
j_gene: TRBJ2-7
abundance: NA
CDR3aa: CASSPRGPYEQYF
CDR3nt: TGTGCCAGCAGCCCTCGGGGCCCCTACGAGCAGTACTTC

v_gene: TRBV15
d_gene: TRBD1
j_gene: TRBJ1-2
abundance: NA
CDR3aa: CATSRDLGTEIFYGYTF
CDR3nt: TGTGCCACCAGCAGAGATCTGGGGACAGAAATCTTCTATGGCTACACCTTC

v_gene: TRBV25-1
d_gene: TRBD2
j_gene: TRBJ2-1
abundance: NA
CDR3aa: CASSLLAGRDEQFF
CDR3nt: TGTGCCAGCAGTTTACTAGCGGGGAGGGATGAGCAGTTCTTC

v_gene: TRBV29-1
d_gene: TRBD1
j_gene: TRBJ2-3
abundance: NA
CDR3aa: CSVEDQGAVDTQYF
CDR3nt: TGCAGCGTTGAAGACCAGGGGGCGGTGGATACGCAGTATTTT

v_gene: TRBV20-1
d_gene: NA
j_gene: TRBJ2-3
abundance: NA
CDR3aa: CSAQDSGRSMDTQYF
CDR3nt: TGCAGTGCTCAGGACTCCGGCCGCAGTATGGATACGCAGTATTTT

v_gene: TRBV12-3/TRBV12-4
d_gene: NA
j_gene: TRBJ1-6
abundance: NA
CDR3aa: CASSLRADSPLHF
CDR3nt: TGTGCCAGCAGTTTACGGGCAGATTCACCCCTCCACTTT

v_gene: TRBV10-3
d_gene: NA
j_gene: TRBJ1-5
abundance: NA
CDR3aa: CAISEGGVNQPQHF
CDR3nt: TGTGCCATCAGTGAGGGGGGCGTGAATCAGCCCCAGCATTTT

v_gene: TRBV20-1
d_gene: TRBD1
j_gene: TRBJ1-1
abundance: NA
CDR3aa: CSATSGTEPKAFF
CDR3nt: TGCAGTGCTACCTCCGGGACAGAGCCTAAAGCTTTCTTT

v_gene: TRBV6-5
d_gene: NA
j_gene: TRBJ2-5
abundance: NA
CDR3aa: CASSQTWQETQYF
CDR3nt: TGTGCCAGCAGTCAGACTTGGCAAGAGACCCAGTACTTC

v_gene: TRBV29-1
d_gene: TRBD2
j_gene: TRBJ2-1
abundance: NA
CDR3aa: CSVVPSGGTHNEQFF
CDR3nt: TGCAGCGTTGTCCCTAGCGGGGGGACACACAATGAGCAGTTCTTC

v_gene: TRBV29-1
d_gene: NA
j_gene: TRBJ2-5
abundance: NA
CDR3aa: CSVASGLQETQYF
CDR3nt: TGCAGCGTTGCCAGCGGGCTTCAAGAGACCCAGTACTTC

v_gene: TRBV29-1
d_gene: TRBD2
j_gene: TRBJ2-5
abundance: NA
CDR3aa: CSVYRGGRETQYF
CDR3nt: TGCAGCGTTTATCGGGGGGGTCGGGAGACCCAGTACTTC

v_gene: TRBV12-3/TRBV12-4
d_gene: NA
j_gene: TRBJ2-5
abundance: NA
CDR3aa: CASSLALRTEQETQYF
CDR3nt: TGTGCCAGCAGTTTAGCGCTTAGGACAGAGCAAGAGACCCAGTACTTC

v_gene: TRBV29-1
d_gene: NA
j_gene: TRBJ1-1
abundance: NA
CDR3aa: CSAAQGTEAFF
CDR3nt: TGCAGCGCCGCCCAGGGCACTGAAGCTTTCTTT

v_gene: TRBV4-2
d_gene: TRBD2
j_gene: TRBJ2-5
abundance: NA
CDR3aa: CASSQEASGGPLETQYF
CDR3nt: TGTGCCAGCAGCCAAGAGGCTAGCGGGGGACCCTTAGAGACCCAGTACTTC

v_gene: TRBV5-6
d_gene: NA
j_gene: TRBJ1-2
abundance: NA
CDR3aa: CASSLEGPGYTF
CDR3nt: TGTGCCAGCAGCTTAGAAGGGCCAGGCTACACCTTC

v_gene: TRBV23-1
d_gene: NA
j_gene: TRBJ2-7
abundance: NA
CDR3aa: CASLRRAKQYF
CDR3nt: TGCGCCAGCCTAAGGAGGGCGAAGCAGTACTTC

v_gene: TRBV30
d_gene: TRBD1
j_gene: TRBJ2-7
abundance: NA
CDR3aa: CAWKDRGYEQYF
CDR3nt: TGTGCCTGGAAGGACAGGGGCTACGAGCAGTACTTC

v_gene: TRBV30
d_gene: TRBD2
j_gene: TRBJ2-2
abundance: NA
CDR3aa: CAWTPGSGVVGELFF
CDR3nt: TGTGCCTGGACCCCCGGCAGCGGGGTAGTCGGGGAGCTGTTTTTT

v_gene: TRBV23-1
d_gene: TRBD1
j_gene: TRBJ2-2
abundance: NA
CDR3aa: CARGNSDRPFPRELFF
CDR3nt: TGCGCCAGGGGAAATTCGGACAGGCCATTTCCCAGGGAGCTGTTTTTT

v_gene: TRBV9
d_gene: NA
j_gene: TRBJ1-6
abundance: once
CDR3aa: CAGGPRGNSPLHF
CDR3nt: TGTGCCGGGGGACCCCGGGGAAATTCACCCCTCCACTTT

v_gene: TRBV30
d_gene: NA
j_gene: TRBJ1-2
abundance: NA
CDR3aa: CAWSRIYGYTF
CDR3nt: TGTGCCTGGAGTAGGATCTATGGCTACACCTTC

v_gene: TRBV7-7
d_gene: NA
j_gene: TRBJ1-1
abundance: NA
CDR3aa: CASSRQMNTEAFF
CDR3nt: TGTGCTAGCAGCAGACAGATGAACACTGAAGCTTTCTTT

v_gene: TRBV12-3/TRBV12-4
d_gene: NA
j_gene: TRBJ2-7
abundance: NA
CDR3aa: CASSHNSYTYEQYF
CDR3nt: TGTGCCAGCAGCCATAACAGTTACACCTACGAGCAGTACTTC

v_gene: TRBV29-1
d_gene: TRBD1
j_gene: TRBJ1-2
abundance: NA
CDR3aa: CNGYRGQDGYTF
CDR3nt: TGCAACGGTTACAGGGGGCAGGATGGCTACACCTTC

v_gene: TRBV11-3
d_gene: NA
j_gene: TRBJ2-2
abundance: NA
CDR3aa: CASSLDRWQGAIGELFF
CDR3nt: TGTGCCAGCAGCTTAGATCGTTGGCAGGGAGCGATCGGGGAGCTGTTTTTT

v_gene: TRBV11-1
d_gene: NA
j_gene: TRBJ2-2
abundance: NA
CDR3aa: CASSLEGVTGELFF
CDR3nt: TGTGCCAGCAGCCTCGAAGGGGTCACCGGGGAGCTGTTTTTT

v_gene: TRBV20-1
d_gene: NA
j_gene: TRBJ2-7
abundance: NA
CDR3aa: CSASHGAYEQYF
CDR3nt: TGCAGTGCTAGTCACGGGGCCTACGAGCAGTACTTC

v_gene: TRBV6-5
d_gene: NA
j_gene: TRBJ1-6
abundance: few
CDR3aa: CASSYRDTDSPLHF
CDR3nt: TGTGCCAGCAGTTACCGGGACACTGATTCACCCCTCCACTTT

v_gene: TRBV11-2
d_gene: NA
j_gene: TRBJ2-3
abundance: NA
CDR3aa: CASSSDRITQYF
CDR3nt: TGTGCCAGCAGCTCAGACAGAATTACGCAGTATTTT

v_gene: TRBV29-1
d_gene: NA
j_gene: TRBJ1-5
abundance: NA
CDR3aa: CSVAQDSSSNQPQHF
CDR3nt: TGCAGCGTTGCACAGGATTCTTCTAGCAATCAGCCCCAGCATTTT

v_gene: TRBV24-1
d_gene: NA
j_gene: TRBJ2-3
abundance: NA
CDR3aa: CATSSGESIDTQYF
CDR3nt: TGTGCCACGTCGTCGGGGGAGTCCATAGATACGCAGTATTTT

v_gene: TRBV5-1
d_gene: NA
j_gene: TRBJ2-7
abundance: NA
CDR3aa: CASSLDPYSSYEQYF
CDR3nt: TGCGCCAGCAGCTTGGATCCCTATAGCTCCTACGAGCAGTACTTC

v_gene: TRBV30
d_gene: NA
j_gene: TRBJ2-1
abundance: NA
CDR3aa: CAWSVIRSRPFF
CDR3nt: TGTGCCTGGAGTGTAATCCGTTCACGACCTTTCTTC

v_gene: TRBV2
d_gene: TRBD1
j_gene: TRBJ2-1
abundance: NA
CDR3aa: CASSEEAGGEQFF
CDR3nt: TGTGCCAGCAGTGAAGAGGCAGGGGGCGAGCAGTTCTTC

v_gene: TRBV7-9
d_gene: NA
j_gene: TRBJ1-1
abundance: NA
CDR3aa: CASSLRLSTRTEAFF
CDR3nt: TGTGCCAGCAGCCTCCGACTTTCCACCAGGACTGAAGCTTTCTTT

v_gene: TRBV5-1
d_gene: TRBD1
j_gene: TRBJ2-1
abundance: NA
CDR3aa: CASRDSPPKDEQFF
CDR3nt: TGCGCCAGCCGGGACAGCCCCCCCAAGGACGAGCAGTTCTTC

v_gene: TRBV20-1
d_gene: TRBD2
j_gene: TRBJ2-3
abundance: NA
CDR3aa: CSAASGLAGITDTQYF
CDR3nt: TGCAGTGCTGCCTCGGGACTAGCGGGGATCACAGATACGCAGTATTTT

v_gene: TRBV29-1
d_gene: NA
j_gene: TRBJ1-4
abundance: NA
CDR3aa: CSVGHDWEKLFF
CDR3nt: TGCAGCGTGGGACATGACTGGGAAAAACTGTTTTTT

v_gene: TRBV29-1
d_gene: TRBD2
j_gene: TRBJ2-7
abundance: NA
CDR3aa: CSVEGLSYEQYF
CDR3nt: TGCAGCGTTGAGGGACTATCCTACGAGCAGTACTTC

v_gene: TRBV9
d_gene: NA
j_gene: TRBJ1-1
abundance: NA
CDR3aa: CASSLLGDSEAFF
CDR3nt: TGTGCCAGCAGCCTTCTCGGAGACAGTGAAGCTTTCTTT